This T cell receptor beta chain was retrieved from a study of CD4 T cells in relation to SARS-CoV-2 and coronaviruses (dated by TCRdb to 2020 to 2022). Regarding the complete study: In the ViraFEST assay, PBMCs were cultured with antigen for roughly eleven days, after which TCR beta CDR3s were sequenced to identify clonal expansions specific to the antigen. The Adaptive Biotechnologies TCR-sequencing kit was used to sequence samples from a few pre-COVID donors and the naive versus memory experiments, whereas other data were Illumina-based. Shared crossreactive spike epitopes were mapped to their HLA restriction using patient-derived lymphoblastoid cell lines. Memory CD4+ T cell crossreactivity between SARS-CoV-2 and common cold coronavirus spike proteins was assessed at the TCR clonotype level in the study. A different TCR-beta assay, based on Illumina, was used to sequence expansion assays from other donors in the study. An HIV-1 Nef peptide pool or a culture without peptide was used as the negative reference condition.

General conclusions and limits of the study: Roughly 64% of donors had memory CD4+ clonotypes that crossrecognized SARS-CoV-2 and at least one common cold coronavirus spike. Crossreactive clones showed significantly weaker SARS-CoV-2-driven expansion than monoreactive clones, consistent with antigenic imprinting. No donor contributed both pre-pandemic and post-infection samples, which limited tracing the source of pre-existing responses. The study was limited by small numbers of patients and tested TCRs. Because the crossreactivity analysis focused on spike protein, crossreactivity against other viral proteins was not assessed.

Library method: the immunoSEQ multiplex PCR assay. Under the source paper's analysis protocol: During preprocessing, nonproductive sequences were removed, along with CDR3s that did not begin with C, did not end with F or W, or were shorter than 7 amino acids. The MANAFEST web app was used to call antigen-specific clonotypes on the basis of expansion compared with the reference and with other culture wells. To be counted as positive, a clone had to show significant expansion compared with the reference culture, at an FDR below 0.05, in 2 of 3 replicate wells. For a clone to be considered positive, significant expansion relative to all other tandem wells and an odds ratio above 5 were also required. CDR3 homology was quantified as pairwise Levenshtein distance, calculated with the stringdist R package after three terminal residues were trimmed from each end. TCRdb limited this immuneACCESS table to in-frame rearrangements with V and J called. A share of clones is missing; checked studies link under half to unresolved V genes, and the rest is unexplained. V and J calls and clone size are as listed in that table; D and trimming were resolved from the DNA. In all, the sample holds 20,000 or so clones, and 76% of those were seen once. Over 25% of the sample goes to the ten largest clones.

CD4+ T cells from unexposed donors were collected before the COVID-19 pandemic (2011-2018). Following 10 days of culture, the EasySep CD4+ T cell isolation kit was used to isolate CD4+ T cells. As far as cell numbers permitted, CD4+ T cells from unexposed donors were tested for reactivity against SARS-CoV-2 S and N as well as four spike pools from common cold coronaviruses. Each well held 1.5 million to 2.5 million PBMCs cultured in IMDM containing around 5% human AB serum and roughly 9.3 IU/ml IL-2. Half of the culture medium was replaced with fresh IL-2-containing medium on days 3 and 7. In general, every peptide culture condition was set up in three replicate wells. Leukapheresis product for the unexposed donors was purchased commercially. Ficoll-Paque PLUS gradient centrifugation was used to isolate PBMCs from leukapheresis product or whole blood. The PBMCs went either fresh into the expansion assay or into cryopreservation at -140 degrees C. The QIAamp Micro DNA Kit was used to extract genomic DNA from the CD4+ T cells.

As to this clone: Its antigen remains unidentified. One base away there is no much larger clone; base qualities are not given.

CDR1 LGHDT and CDR2 YNNKEL are derived from the germline V gene (reference sequence). Inclusive of the bounding cysteine and phenylalanine, the CDR3 is 11 residues long. This entry keeps only the CDR3 DNA: 33 bases, framed from base 1. Trimming costs V 3 bases and J 1 base, and their ends lie 0 bases apart. This TCR was sampled from a human donor in good health. The chain joins TRBV3-1 (or the pseudogene TRBV3-2) to TRBJ1-1, with the identity of the D gene unclear. Sequencing was carried out using CD4+ T cells from PBMCs, cultured in vitro. The nucleotides are TGTGCCAGCAGCCAGAACACTGAAGCTTTCTTT. Translated, it reads CASSQNTEAFF.